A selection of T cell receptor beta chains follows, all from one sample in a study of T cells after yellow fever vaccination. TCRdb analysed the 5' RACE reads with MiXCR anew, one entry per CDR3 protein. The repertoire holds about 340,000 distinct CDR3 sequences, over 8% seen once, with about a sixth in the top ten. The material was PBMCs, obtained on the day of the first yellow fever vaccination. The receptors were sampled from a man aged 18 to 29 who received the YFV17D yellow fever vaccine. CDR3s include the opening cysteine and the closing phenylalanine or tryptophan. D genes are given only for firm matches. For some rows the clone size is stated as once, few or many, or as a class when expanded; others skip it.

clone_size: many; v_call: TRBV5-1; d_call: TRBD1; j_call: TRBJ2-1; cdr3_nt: TGCGCCAGCAGCTTCGACAGGGCTTTGGAGCAGTTCTTC; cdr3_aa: CASSFDRALEQFF
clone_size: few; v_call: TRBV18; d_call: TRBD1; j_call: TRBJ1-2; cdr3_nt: TGTGCCAGCTCACCACCGGACAGGGGCGTTCACTATGGCTACACCTTC; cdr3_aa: CASSPPDRGVHYGYTF
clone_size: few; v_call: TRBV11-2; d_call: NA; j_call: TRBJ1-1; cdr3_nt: TGTGCCAGCAGCTTCGCCGGGATCTTGCTTGAAGCTTTCTTT; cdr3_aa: CASSFAGILLEAFF
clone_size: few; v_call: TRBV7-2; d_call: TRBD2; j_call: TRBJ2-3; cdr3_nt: TGTGCCAGCAGCTTAAGCGGGGCCGTTCCCACAGATACGCAGTATTTT; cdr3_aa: CASSLSGAVPTDTQYF
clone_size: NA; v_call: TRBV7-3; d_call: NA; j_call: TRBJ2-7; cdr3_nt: TGTGCCAGCAGCTTAAGAGGGGGGGAATCCTACGAGCAGTACTTC; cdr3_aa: CASSLRGGESYEQYF
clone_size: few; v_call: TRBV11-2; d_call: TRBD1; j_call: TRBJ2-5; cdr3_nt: TGTGCCAGCAGCTTCCGGACAGGGCACGAGACCCAGTACTTC; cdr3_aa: CASSFRTGHETQYF
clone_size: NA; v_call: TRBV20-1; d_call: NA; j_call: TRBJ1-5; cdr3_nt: TGCAGTGCTAGTCACAGTGATCAGCCCCAGCATTTT; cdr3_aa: CSASHSDQPQHF
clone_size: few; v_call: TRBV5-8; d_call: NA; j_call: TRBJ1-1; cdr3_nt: TGTGCCAGCAGTGGACATCGCACTGAAGCTTTCTTT; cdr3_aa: CASSGHRTEAFF
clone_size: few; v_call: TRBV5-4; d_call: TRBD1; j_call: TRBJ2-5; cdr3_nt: TGTGCCAGCAGCTTAACTACCGGGACAGGGGTAGAGACCCAGTACTTC; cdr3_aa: CASSLTTGTGVETQYF
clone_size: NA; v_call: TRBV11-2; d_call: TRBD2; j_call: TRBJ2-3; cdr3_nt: TGTGCCAGCAGCACCGGGACTAGCGGGGGCATGACAGATACGCAGTATTTT; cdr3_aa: CASSTGTSGGMTDTQYF
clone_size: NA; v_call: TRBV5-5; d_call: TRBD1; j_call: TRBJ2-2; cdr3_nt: TGTGCCAGCAGCTTGGGGGGCGCACAGGGGGTAAACACCGGGGAGCTGTTTTTT; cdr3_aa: CASSLGGAQGVNTGELFF
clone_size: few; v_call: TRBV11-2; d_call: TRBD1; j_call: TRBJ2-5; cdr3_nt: TGTGCCAGCAGCTTAGGGGACAGCCATGGGACCCAGTACTTC; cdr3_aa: CASSLGDSHGTQYF
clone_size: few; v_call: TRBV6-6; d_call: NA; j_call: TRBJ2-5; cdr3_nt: TGTGCCAGCAGGTGGAGGAAGAGAGAGACCCAGTACTTC; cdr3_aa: CASRWRKRETQYF
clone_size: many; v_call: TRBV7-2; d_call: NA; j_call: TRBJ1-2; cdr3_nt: TGTGCCAGCAGCTCCGAATCCGGGCGTATCTATGGCTACACCTTC; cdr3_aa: CASSSESGRIYGYTF
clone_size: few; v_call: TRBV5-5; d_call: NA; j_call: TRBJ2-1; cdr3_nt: TGTGCCAGCAACCGTCCGGAAGCTACGGCTCATGAGCAGTTCTTC; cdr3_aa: CASNRPEATAHEQFF
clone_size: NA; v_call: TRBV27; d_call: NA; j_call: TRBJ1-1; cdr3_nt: TGTGCCAGCAGTTTCCACACGGGACGCGACACTGAAGCTTTCTTT; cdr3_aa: CASSFHTGRDTEAFF
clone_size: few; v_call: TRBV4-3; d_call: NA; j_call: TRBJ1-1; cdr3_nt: TGCGCCAGCTCTCCTTCGGGCATCCTATTGAACACTGAAGCTTTCTTT; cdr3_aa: CASSPSGILLNTEAFF
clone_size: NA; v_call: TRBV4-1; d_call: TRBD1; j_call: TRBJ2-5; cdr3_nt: TGCGCCAGCAGCCACCCAGACAGGGATTGGGAGACCCAGTACTTC; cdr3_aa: CASSHPDRDWETQYF
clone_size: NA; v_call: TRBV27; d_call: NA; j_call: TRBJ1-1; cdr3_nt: TGTGCCAGCAGTTTCGGACGGAACTACCCGAACACTGAAGCTTTCTTT; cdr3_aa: CASSFGRNYPNTEAFF
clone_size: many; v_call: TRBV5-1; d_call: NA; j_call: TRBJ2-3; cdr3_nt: TGCGCCAGCAGCCTGGGACTTCGCACAGATACGCAGTATTTT; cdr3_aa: CASSLGLRTDTQYF
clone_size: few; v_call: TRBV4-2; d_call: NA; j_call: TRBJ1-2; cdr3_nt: TGTGCCAGCAGCCAACCATTGGATACGTATGGCTACACCTTC; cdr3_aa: CASSQPLDTYGYTF
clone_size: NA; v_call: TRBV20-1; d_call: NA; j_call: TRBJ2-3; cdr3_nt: TGCAGTGCTAGAGGGTCGGCCGAGGTACGTGATACGCAGTATTTT; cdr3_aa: CSARGSAEVRDTQYF
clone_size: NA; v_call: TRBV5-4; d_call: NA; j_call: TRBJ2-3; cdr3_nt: TGTGCCAGCAGCTCGGACACCACTAGCACAGATACGCAGTATTTT; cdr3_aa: CASSSDTTSTDTQYF
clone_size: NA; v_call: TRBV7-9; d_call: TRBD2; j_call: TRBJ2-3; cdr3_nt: TGTGCCAGCAGCCAAGAGGGTAGCGGGAAGCAGTATTTT; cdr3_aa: CASSQEGSGKQYF
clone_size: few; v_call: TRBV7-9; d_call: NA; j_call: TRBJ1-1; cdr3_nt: TGTGCCAGCAGCTTAGGAATAAGGTTGAACACTGAAGCTTTCTTT; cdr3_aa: CASSLGIRLNTEAFF
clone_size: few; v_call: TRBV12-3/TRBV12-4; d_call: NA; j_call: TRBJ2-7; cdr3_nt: TGTGCCAGCAGCCCTTTTTCCGGGGTCTCCTACGAGCAGTACTTC; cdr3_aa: CASSPFSGVSYEQYF
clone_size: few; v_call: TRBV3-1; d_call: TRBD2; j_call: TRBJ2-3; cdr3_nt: TGTGCCAGTAGGGGACTAGCGGGGGAAGATACGCAGTATTTT; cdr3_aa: CASRGLAGEDTQYF
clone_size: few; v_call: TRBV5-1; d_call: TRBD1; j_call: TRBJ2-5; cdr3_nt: TGCGCCAGCAGCCCGGACATGACAGGGAGACGCCAACAAGAGACCCAGTACTTC; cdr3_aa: CASSPDMTGRRQQETQYF
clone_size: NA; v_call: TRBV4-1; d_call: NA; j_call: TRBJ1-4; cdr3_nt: TGCGCCAGCAGCCAATTGAGGGGAGAAAAACTGTTTTTT; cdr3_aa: CASSQLRGEKLFF
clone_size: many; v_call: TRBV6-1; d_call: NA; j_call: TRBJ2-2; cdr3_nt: TGTGCCAGCAGAAGTATCGGGGGGCGGAACACCGGGGAGCTGTTTTTT; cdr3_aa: CASRSIGGRNTGELFF
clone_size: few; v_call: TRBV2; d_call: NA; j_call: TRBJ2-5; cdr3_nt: TGTGCCAGCAGTGCTCATAGCGGCCAAGAGACCCAGTACTTC; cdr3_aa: CASSAHSGQETQYF
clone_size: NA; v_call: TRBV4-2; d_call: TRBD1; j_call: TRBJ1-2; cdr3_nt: TGTGCCAGCAGCCCGGAGGGACAGTTTACTGGCTACACCTTC; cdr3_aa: CASSPEGQFTGYTF
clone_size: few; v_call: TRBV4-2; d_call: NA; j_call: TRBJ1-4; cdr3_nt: TGTGCCAGCAGCCAAGGTAGCGGGCAGAGTAATGAAAAACTGTTTTTT; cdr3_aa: CASSQGSGQSNEKLFF
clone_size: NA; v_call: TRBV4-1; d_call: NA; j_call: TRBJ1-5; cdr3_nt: TGCGCCAGCAGCCAAGATAGGACAATGAATCAGCCCCAGCATTTT; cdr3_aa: CASSQDRTMNQPQHF
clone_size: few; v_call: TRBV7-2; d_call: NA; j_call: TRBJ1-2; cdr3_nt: TGTGCCAGCAGCCCTTTTGGGGAGGATGGCTACACCTTC; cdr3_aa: CASSPFGEDGYTF
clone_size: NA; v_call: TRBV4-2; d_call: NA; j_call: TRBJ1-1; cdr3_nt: TGTGCCAGCAGCCAAGATCTCGGGGGGCTGAGGAACACTGAAGCTTTCTTT; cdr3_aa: CASSQDLGGLRNTEAFF
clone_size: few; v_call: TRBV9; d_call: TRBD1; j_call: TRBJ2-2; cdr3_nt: TGTGCCAGCAGGGAACAGGGGGCGAACACCGGGGAGCTGTTTTTT; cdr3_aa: CASREQGANTGELFF
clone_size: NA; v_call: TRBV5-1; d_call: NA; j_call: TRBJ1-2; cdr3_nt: TGCGCCAGCAGCTTACGGACACGGGACTATGGCTACACCTTC; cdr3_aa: CASSLRTRDYGYTF
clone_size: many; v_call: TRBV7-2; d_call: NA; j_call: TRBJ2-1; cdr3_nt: TGTGCCAGCAGCTTTGGGGGTGACGGGCAGCAGCAGTTCTTC; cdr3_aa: CASSFGGDGQQQFF
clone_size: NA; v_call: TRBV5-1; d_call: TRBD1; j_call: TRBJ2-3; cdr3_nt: TGCGCCAGCAGCTTGGGACAGGGGGCCGGAGATACGCAGTATTTT; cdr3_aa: CASSLGQGAGDTQYF
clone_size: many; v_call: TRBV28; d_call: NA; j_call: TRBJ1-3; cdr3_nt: TGTGCCAGCAGTGCGGTAGGGGGAAACACCATATATTTT; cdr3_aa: CASSAVGGNTIYF
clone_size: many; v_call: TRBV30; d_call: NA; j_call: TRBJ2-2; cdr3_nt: TGTGCCGGCTGGCCACCAAGGAACACCGGGGAGCTGTTTTTT; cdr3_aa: CAGWPPRNTGELFF
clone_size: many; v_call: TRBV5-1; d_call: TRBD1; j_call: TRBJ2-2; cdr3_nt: TGCGCCAGCAGCCCAGGACAGGGCGAGGCCGGGGAGCTGTTTTTT; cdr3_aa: CASSPGQGEAGELFF
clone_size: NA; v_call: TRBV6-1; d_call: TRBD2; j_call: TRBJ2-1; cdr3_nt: TGTGCCAGCACCCGGCAGGCTAGCGGGGGTAACAATGAGCAGTTCTTC; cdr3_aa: CASTRQASGGNNEQFF
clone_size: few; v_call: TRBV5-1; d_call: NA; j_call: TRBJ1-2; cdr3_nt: TGCGCCAGCAGCTTGGGTGGTCACTACACCTTC; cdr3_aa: CASSLGGHYTF
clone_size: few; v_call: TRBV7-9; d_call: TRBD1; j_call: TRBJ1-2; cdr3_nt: TGTGCCAGCAGCCGAAAACCGGGACAGGGGTTGAATGGCTACACCTTC; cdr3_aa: CASSRKPGQGLNGYTF
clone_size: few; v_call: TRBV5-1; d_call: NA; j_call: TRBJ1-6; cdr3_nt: TGCGCCAGCAGCTGGAACCGGGGACCAGAGGGTTCACCCCTCCACTTT; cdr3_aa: CASSWNRGPEGSPLHF
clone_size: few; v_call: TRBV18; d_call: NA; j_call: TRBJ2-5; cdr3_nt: TGTGCCAGCTCACCTCGGGAGTCAAAAGGGGAGACCCAGTACTTC; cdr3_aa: CASSPRESKGETQYF
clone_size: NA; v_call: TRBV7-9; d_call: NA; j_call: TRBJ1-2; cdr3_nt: TGTGCCAGCAGCGCCTGGGGCATCAGAAATCATGGCTACACCTTC; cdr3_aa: CASSAWGIRNHGYTF
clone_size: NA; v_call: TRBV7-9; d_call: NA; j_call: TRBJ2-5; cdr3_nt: TGTGCCAGCAGTCCCAAAGTGACCCAGTACTTC; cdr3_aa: CASSPKVTQYF
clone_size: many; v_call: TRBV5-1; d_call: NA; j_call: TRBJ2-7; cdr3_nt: TGCGCCAGCAGCTTGGTTGGTGGAAGATCCTACGAGCAGTACTTC; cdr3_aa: CASSLVGGRSYEQYF
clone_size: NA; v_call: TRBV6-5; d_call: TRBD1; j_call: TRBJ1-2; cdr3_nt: TGTGCCAGCAGTTACCCCCTCCAGACAGGGGCAGCTAACTATGGCTACACCTTC; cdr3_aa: CASSYPLQTGAANYGYTF